This entry lists 16 T cell receptor beta chains sequenced from one sample in a study of CD8+CD57+ T cells in acquired aplastic anemia. TCR beta VDJ and CDR3 profiling used genomic DNA as template. Using its own MiXCR run on the reads, TCRdb lists one record per CDR3 protein. Of under 350,000 distinct CDR3 sequences in the sample, approximately 58% were seen once. Individuals selected for sequencing had exhibited CD8+CD57+ cell expansion on flow cytometry. Sequences were obtained from sorted CD4+, CD8+, or CD8+CD57+ T cells (not recorded which) from PBMCs. The source of these receptors is a human donor with aplastic anemia.

The chain carries TRBV5-1 and TRBJ2-6; 8 nucleotides align to TRBD1. The CDR3 totals 17 residues. The J segment lost 0 bases and the V segment lost 2 bases, leaving 4 bases of the junction unmatched. Germline V gene lookup returns CDR1 SGHRS and CDR2 YFSETQ. Here the CDR3 reads CASSLGDRGSGANVLTF. In DNA, the CDR3 is TGCGCCAGCAGCTTAGGAGACAGGGGCTCTGGGGCCAACGTCCTGACTTTC.

Regarding this clonotype: The DNA is omitted, as the CDR3 cannot be located on it reliably, and the CDR3 follows TCRdb's listing. The chain couples TRBV7-9 to TRBJ1-2; the DNA was not compared with TRBD1, the D call given in the table. With termini counted, the CDR3 has 19 amino acids. From germline, CDR1 is SEHNR and CDR2 FQNEAQ (reference sequence). The CDR3 is CASSPYRDRDTEAFFGYTF.

In this sample, this clonotype turned up once. The chain joins TRBV20-1 to TRBJ2-1, with TRBD2 as a possible D gene (5 bases). V lost 2 bases to trimming and J lost 0 bases, with 14 bases between them. Germline loops: CDR1 DFQATT, CDR2 SNEGSKA (reference sequence). The length of the CDR3 is 16 residues. The CDR3 spells CSARPERRSSYNEQFF. The CDR3 DNA reads as TGCAGTGCTAGACCCGAGCGGAGGAGCTCCTACAATGAGCAGTTCTTC.

In the case of this clonotype: Here the CDR3 omits its conserved ending phenylalanine or tryptophan, so a read error is the likely source. The chain couples TRBV20-1 to TRBJ2-7; either TRBD1 or TRBD2 may fit D (5 bases each). Germline CDR1 DFQATT, CDR2 SNEGSKA (reference sequence). The CDR3 is made up of 12 amino acids. V lost 6 bases and J lost 8, with 17 bases in between. For the CDR3, the DNA is TGCAGTGCCGGGCAGGGACGGCACAAGCAGTACTAC. It yields the protein CSAGQGRHKQYY.

The rearrangement uses TRBV2 and TRBJ2-3; TRBD2 aligns across 8 bases. This CDR3 has 14 residues. V shed 8 bases and J 5 bases; nucleotides not matched to a gene: 9. Germline loops: CDR1 SNHLY, CDR2 FYNNEI. CDR3 loop: CASGPTSVRDTQYF. The CDR3, as DNA: TGTGCCAGCGGCCCGACTAGCGTCAGAGATACGCAGTATTTT.

The rearrangement joins TRBV20-1 to TRBJ1-6, with 10 bases fitting TRBD1. Germline V gene data show CDR1 as DFQATT and CDR2 as SNEGSKA (reference sequence). The J segment lost 7 bases and the V segment lost 2 bases, leaving 5 bases of the junction unmatched. The length of the CDR3 is 15 residues. CDR3 loop: CSARLTGQGNSPLHF. The CDR3 coding sequence is TGCAGTGCTAGATTAACGGGACAGGGGAATTCACCCCTCCACTTT.

A few counts support this clonotype. The chain is built from TRBV7-2 and TRBJ2-7, with 8 bases matching TRBD2. The germline CDR1 and CDR2 sequences are SGHTA and FQGNSA. V trimming: 5 bases; J trimming: 3 bases; junction bases outside the gene matches: 6. The CDR3 extends over 14 amino acids. The CDR3 region has the DNA TGTGCCAGCAGCCAGGGACTAGATTACTACGAGCAGTACTTC. Encoded protein: CASSQGLDYYEQYF.

The CDR3 region is CASSARDGQAFF. CDR3 DNA sequence: TGTGCCAGTAGTGCGAGGGACGGACAAGCTTTCTTT. The V gene is TRBV19, the J gene TRBJ1-1, with a possible D match to TRBD1 (5 bases). This CDR3 is 12 amino acids long. Germline V gene sequence: CDR1 LNHDA, CDR2 SQIVND (reference sequence). Trimming shortened V by 5 bases and J by 9 bases, and 13 bases separated the two germline ends.

For the CDR3, the DNA is TGTGCCAGCAGCTCACCGGGACTAGGGACCTACAATGAGCAGTTCTTC. This gives the protein CASSSPGLGTYNEQFF. The chain joins TRBV7-2 to TRBJ2-7, with TRBD2 identical over 8 bases. The DNA matches TRBJ2-1 better at its end, which makes the J call doubtful. CDR1 and CDR2 from the germline V gene are SGHTA and FQGNSA. The CDR3 length is 16 residues.

CDR3 bases: TGTGCCAGCAGCCCAGGGGTAGCGAGAGGGGCAGATACGCAGTATTTT. The encoded protein is CASSPGVARGADTQYF. This sequence joins TRBV9 and TRBJ2-3, with D maybe TRBD1 (6 bases). The CDR3 is 16 amino acids. CDR1 and CDR2 from the germline V gene are SGDLS and YYNGEE. Trimming took off 4 bases at V and 4 bases at J, with 19 bases between the two ends.

The chain is built from TRBV7-8 and TRBJ2-7; 10 nucleotides match TRBD1. CDR1 and CDR2 from the germline V gene are SGHVS and FQNEAQ. The CDR3 consists of 15 residues. Germline trimming cut 3 bases from V and 2 bases from J; bases unmatched to any gene: 4. Here the CDR3 reads CASSLWTGGTYEQYF. The CDR3 nucleotides are TGTGCCAGCAGCTTGTGGACAGGGGGGACCTACGAGCAGTACTTC.

The genes are TRBV15 and TRBJ2-1; 8 bases are shared with TRBD1. The CDR3 is made up of 14 amino acids. Unmatched junction bases numbered 10, after V lost 6 bases and J lost 9 bases. CDR1 is LNHNV, CDR2 YYDKDF, per germline (reference sequence). As DNA, the CDR3 is TGTGCCACCAGGACAGGACAGGGCTTGGGTGAGCAGTTCTTC. Translated, it gives CATRTGQGLGEQFF.

This clonotype was counted many times. The chain carries TRBV20-1 and TRBJ2-1; no reliable D call. The V end lost 7 bases, the J end lost 6 bases, and 19 bases lay between the germline ends. The germline V gene encodes CDR1 DFQATT and CDR2 SNEGSKA (reference sequence). The CDR3 has 14 residues. In DNA form, the CDR3 reads TGCAGTGTCCCGCGTGAATACCTCCGCAATGAGCAGTTCTTC. It specifies CSVPREYLRNEQFF.

This chain links TRBV5-1 with TRBJ1-6; possibly TRBD1 for D (5 bases). Germline loops: CDR1 SGHRS, CDR2 YFSETQ. Between the trimmed V and J ends, which lost 5 bases and 10 bases, there was a span of 22 bases. CDR3 length: 16 residues. The CDR3 DNA follows: TGCGCCAGCAGTGCTAGTAAGGGGTTGGGGAACTCACCCCTCCACTTT. Amino acid sequence: CASSASKGLGNSPLHF.

This chain uses TRBV7-3 with TRBJ2-1; D gene unclear. The germline V and J ends were trimmed by 5 bases and 0 bases, with 14 bases remaining between them. The germline CDR1 and CDR2 sequences are SGHTA and FQGTGA. The CDR3 contains 16 residues. CDR3 bases: TGTGCCAGCAGCGTCGACTTCTCGAGCTCCTACAATGAGCAGTTCTTC. It yields the protein CASSVDFSSSYNEQFF.

The CDR3 coding sequence is TGTGCCAGCGCTCCGGGACAGCTGGCGTCTAGCACAGATACGCAGTATTTT. Amino acids: CASAPGQLASSTDTQYF. The gene calls are TRBV2 and TRBJ2-3, with TRBD1 identical over 7 bases. The CDR3 totals 17 residues. V was pared by 8 bases and J by 0 bases, with 14 bases of the junction left unmatched. Per the germline V gene, CDR1 is SNHLY and CDR2 is FYNNEI.